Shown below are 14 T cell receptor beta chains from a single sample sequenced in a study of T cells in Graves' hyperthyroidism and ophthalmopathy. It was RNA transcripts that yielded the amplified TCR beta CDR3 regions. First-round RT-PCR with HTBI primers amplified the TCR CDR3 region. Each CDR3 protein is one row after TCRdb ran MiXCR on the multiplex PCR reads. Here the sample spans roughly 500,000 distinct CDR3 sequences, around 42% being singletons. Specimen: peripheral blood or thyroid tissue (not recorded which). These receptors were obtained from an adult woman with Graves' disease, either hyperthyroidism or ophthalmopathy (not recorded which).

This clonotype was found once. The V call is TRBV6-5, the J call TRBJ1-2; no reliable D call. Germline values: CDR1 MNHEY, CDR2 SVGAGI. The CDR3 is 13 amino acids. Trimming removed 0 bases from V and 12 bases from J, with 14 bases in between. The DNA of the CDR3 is TGTGCCAGCAGTTACTCGCTCATCCAAGGCAACACCTTC. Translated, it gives CASSYSLIQGNTF.

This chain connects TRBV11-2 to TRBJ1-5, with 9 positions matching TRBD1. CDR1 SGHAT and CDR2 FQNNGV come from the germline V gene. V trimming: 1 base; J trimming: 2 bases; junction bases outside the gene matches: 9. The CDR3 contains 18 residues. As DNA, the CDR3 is TGTGCCAGCAGCTTAGTTCTACAGGGGGCGACTCGCAATCAGCCCCAGCATTTT. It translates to CASSLVLQGATRNQPQHF.

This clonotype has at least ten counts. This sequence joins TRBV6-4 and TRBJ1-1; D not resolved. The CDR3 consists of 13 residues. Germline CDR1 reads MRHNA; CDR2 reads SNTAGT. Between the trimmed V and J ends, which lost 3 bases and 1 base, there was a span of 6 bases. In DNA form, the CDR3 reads TGTGCCAGCAGTGAAGAGTGGAACACTGAAGCTTTCTTT. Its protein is CASSEEWNTEAFF.

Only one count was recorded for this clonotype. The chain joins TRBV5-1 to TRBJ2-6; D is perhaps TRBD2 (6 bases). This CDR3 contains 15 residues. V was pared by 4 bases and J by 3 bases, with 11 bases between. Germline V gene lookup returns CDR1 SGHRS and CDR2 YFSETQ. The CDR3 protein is CASSRGGDGANVLTF. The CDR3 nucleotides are TGCGCCAGCAGCCGGGGAGGTGATGGGGCCAACGTCCTGACTTTC.

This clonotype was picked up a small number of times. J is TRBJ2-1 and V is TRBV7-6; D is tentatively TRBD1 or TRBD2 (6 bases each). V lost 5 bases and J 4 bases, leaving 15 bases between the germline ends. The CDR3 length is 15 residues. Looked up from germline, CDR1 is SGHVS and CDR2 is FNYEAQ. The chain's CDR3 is CASSKGVAEYNEQFF. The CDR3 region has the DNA TGTGCCAGCAGCAAGGGGGTAGCGGAGTACAATGAGCAGTTCTTC.

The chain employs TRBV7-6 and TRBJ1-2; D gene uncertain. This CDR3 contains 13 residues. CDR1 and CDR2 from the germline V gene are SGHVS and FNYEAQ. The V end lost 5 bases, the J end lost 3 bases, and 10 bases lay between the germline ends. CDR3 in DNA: TGTGCCAGCAGCCCGAGTCGTGACTATGGCTACACCTTC. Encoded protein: CASSPSRDYGYTF.

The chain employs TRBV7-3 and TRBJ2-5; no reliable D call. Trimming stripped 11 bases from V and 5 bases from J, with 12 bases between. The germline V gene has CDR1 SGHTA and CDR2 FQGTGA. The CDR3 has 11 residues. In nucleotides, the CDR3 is TGTGCCTCCGGAAGGTGGGAGACCCAGTACTTC. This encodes CASGRWETQYF.

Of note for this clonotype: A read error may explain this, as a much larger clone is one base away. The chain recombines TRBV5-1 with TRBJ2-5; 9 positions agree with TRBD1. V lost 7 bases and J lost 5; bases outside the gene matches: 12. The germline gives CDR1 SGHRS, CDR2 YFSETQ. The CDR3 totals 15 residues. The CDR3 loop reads CASRPGTGSLETQYF. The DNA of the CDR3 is TGCGCCAGCCGCCCCGGGACAGGGAGTTTGGAGACCCAGTACTTC.

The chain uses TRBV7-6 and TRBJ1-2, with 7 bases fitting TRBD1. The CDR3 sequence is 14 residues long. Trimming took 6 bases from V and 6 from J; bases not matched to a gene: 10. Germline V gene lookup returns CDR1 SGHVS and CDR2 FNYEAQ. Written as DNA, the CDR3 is TGTGCCAGCAGATCTTCCGGGACAGCCCATGGCTACACCTTC. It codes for CASRSSGTAHGYTF.

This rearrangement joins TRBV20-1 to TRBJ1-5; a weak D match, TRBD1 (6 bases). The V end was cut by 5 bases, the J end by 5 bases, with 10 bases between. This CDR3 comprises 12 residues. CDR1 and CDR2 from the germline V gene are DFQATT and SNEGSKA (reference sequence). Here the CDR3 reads CSAVNRDQPQHF. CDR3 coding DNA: TGCAGTGCTGTAAACAGGGATCAGCCCCAGCATTTT.

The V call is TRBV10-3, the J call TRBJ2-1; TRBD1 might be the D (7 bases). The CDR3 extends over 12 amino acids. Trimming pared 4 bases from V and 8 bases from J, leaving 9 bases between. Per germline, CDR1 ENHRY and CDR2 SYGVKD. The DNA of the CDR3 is TGTGCCATCAGTGCCAGGGGGGATGAGCAGTTCTTC. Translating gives CAISARGDEQFF.

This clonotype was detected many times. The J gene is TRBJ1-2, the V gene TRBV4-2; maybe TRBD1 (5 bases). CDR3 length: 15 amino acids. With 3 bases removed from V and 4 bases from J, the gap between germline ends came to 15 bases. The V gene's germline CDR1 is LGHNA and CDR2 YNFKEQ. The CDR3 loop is CASSHPTDSAYGYTF. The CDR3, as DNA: TGTGCCAGCAGCCATCCCACAGACAGCGCCTATGGCTACACCTTC.

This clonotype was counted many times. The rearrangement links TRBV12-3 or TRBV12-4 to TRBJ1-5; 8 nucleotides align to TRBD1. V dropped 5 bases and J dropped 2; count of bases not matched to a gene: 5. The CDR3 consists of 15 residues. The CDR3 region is CASSPRGQGNQPQHF. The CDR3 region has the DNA TGTGCCAGCAGTCCCCGGGGACAGGGCAATCAGCCCCAGCATTTT.

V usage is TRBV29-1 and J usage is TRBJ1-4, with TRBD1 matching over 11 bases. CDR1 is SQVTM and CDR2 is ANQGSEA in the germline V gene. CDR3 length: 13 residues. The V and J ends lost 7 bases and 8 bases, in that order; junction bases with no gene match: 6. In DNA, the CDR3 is TGCAGCGCCTCGGACAGGGGGCGAGAAAAACTGTTTTTT. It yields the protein CSASDRGREKLFF.